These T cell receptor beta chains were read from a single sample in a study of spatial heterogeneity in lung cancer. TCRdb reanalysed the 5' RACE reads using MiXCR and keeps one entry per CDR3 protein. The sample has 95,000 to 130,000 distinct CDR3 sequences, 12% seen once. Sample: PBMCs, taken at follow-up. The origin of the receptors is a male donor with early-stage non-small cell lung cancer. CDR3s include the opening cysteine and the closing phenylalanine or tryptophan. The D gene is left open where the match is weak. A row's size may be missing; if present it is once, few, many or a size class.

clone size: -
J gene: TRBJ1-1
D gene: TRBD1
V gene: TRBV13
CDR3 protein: CASRHQGARDTEAFF
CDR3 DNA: TGTGCCAGCAGACACCAGGGGGCGCGGGACACTGAAGCTTTCTTT

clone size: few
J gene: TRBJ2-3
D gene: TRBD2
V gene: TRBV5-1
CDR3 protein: CASSTTLRGSGGRTDTQYF
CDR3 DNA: TGCGCCAGCAGCACGACCCTCCGAGGGAGCGGGGGCCGCACAGATACGCAGTATTTT

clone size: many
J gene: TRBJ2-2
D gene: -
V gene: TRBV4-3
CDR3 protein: CASSQDPGAQVTGELFF
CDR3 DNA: TGCGCCAGCAGCCAAGATCCCGGGGCGCAGGTCACCGGGGAGCTGTTTTTT

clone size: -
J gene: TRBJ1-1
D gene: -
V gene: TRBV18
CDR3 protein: CASSHAQLNTEAFF
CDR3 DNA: TGTGCCAGCTCACACGCACAGCTCAACACTGAAGCTTTCTTT

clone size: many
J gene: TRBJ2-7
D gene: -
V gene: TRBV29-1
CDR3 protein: CSARLDLNQYF
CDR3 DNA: TGCAGCGCCCGCCTTGACTTGAACCAGTACTTC

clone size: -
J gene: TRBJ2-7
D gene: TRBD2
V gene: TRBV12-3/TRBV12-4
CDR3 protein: CASNLAGTMGEQYF
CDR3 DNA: TGTGCCAGCAACCTAGCGGGGACAATGGGAGAGCAGTACTTC

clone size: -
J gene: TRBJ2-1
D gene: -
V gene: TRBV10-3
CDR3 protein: CAISDYVLGGNEQFF
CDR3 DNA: TGTGCCATCAGTGATTACGTATTGGGAGGCAATGAGCAGTTCTTC

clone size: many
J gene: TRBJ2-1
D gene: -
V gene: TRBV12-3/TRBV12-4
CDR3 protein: CASSLPPRGQFF
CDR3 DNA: TGTGCCAGCAGCCTCCCCCCAAGAGGGCAGTTCTTC

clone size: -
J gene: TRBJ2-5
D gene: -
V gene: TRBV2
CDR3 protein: CASSPPRGPKYF
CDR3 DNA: TGTGCCAGCAGCCCTCCCCGGGGTCCGAAGTACTTC

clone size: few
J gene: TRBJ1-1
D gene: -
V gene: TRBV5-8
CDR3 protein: CASSPLSNMNTEAFF
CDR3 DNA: TGTGCCAGCAGCCCGCTTTCCAACATGAACACTGAAGCTTTCTTT

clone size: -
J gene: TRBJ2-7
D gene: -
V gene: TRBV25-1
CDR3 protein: CASSEPRGGEQYF
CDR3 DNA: TGTGCCAGCAGTGAACCCCGGGGCGGCGAGCAGTACTTC

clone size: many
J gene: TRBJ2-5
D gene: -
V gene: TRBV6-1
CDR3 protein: CASKEALSVQGTQYF
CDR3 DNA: TGTGCCAGCAAGGAGGCACTGTCCGTTCAAGGGACCCAGTACTTC

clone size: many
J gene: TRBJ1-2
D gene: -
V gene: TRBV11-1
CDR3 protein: CASSQTDYGYTF
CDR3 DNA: TGTGCCAGCAGCCAGACAGATTATGGCTACACCTTC

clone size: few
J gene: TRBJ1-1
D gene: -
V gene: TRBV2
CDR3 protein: CASSAGAGRTEAFF
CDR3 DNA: TGTGCCAGCAGTGCGGGGGCAGGGAGGACTGAAGCTTTCTTT

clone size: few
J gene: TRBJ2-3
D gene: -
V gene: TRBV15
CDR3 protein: CATSRAGSRDTQYF
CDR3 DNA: TGTGCCACCAGCAGAGCGGGTAGTAGGGATACGCAGTATTTT

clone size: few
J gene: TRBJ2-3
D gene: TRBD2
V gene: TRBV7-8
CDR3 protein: CASSREGGTDTQYF
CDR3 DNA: TGTGCCAGCAGCCGGGAGGGAGGCACAGATACGCAGTATTTT

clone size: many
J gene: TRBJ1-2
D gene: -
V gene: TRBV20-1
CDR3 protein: CSARDGRGPTGYTF
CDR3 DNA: TGCAGTGCTAGAGACGGGCGCGGTCCGACTGGCTACACCTTC

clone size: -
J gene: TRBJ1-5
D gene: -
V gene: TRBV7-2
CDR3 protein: CASSQVRSNQPQHF
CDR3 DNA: TGTGCCAGCAGCCAGGTCCGGAGCAATCAGCCCCAGCATTTT